Listed below are T cell receptor beta chains from one sample, sequenced in a study of CD8 T cells in ankylosing spondylitis. Via MiXCR, TCRdb re-called the 5' RACE reads, giving one row per CDR3 protein. The data show approximately 400,000 distinct CDR3 sequences, with approximately 26% seen just once and 0.89% held by the top ten. Sequenced input: blood, either unsorted or a sorted T cell fraction (not recorded which). The receptors originated from a male donor with ankylosing spondylitis. Both conserved end residues are part of each CDR3. D genes are given only for firm matches. A row's size may be missing; if present it is once, few, many or a size class.

j_gene,abundance,d_gene,v_gene,CDR3aa,CDR3nt
TRBJ1-4,-,TRBD1,TRBV12-3/TRBV12-4,CASRRQGGSEKLFF,TGTGCCAGCAGGAGACAGGGAGGATCTGAAAAACTGTTTTTT
TRBJ2-5,few,TRBD1,TRBV20-1,CSARDRVIPETQYF,TGCAGTGCACGGGACAGGGTGATTCCAGAGACCCAGTACTTC
TRBJ1-4,-,-,TRBV20-1,CSARVSGKEKLFF,TGCAGTGCTAGAGTTTCAGGGAAAGAAAAACTGTTTTTT
TRBJ1-4,-,-,TRBV2,CATTRRGGSEKPFF,TGTGCCACCACACGCCGGGGGGGCAGTGAAAAACCGTTTTTT
TRBJ2-5,few,-,TRBV5-1,CASSFLGVEETQYF,TGCGCCAGCAGCTTCTTAGGGGTCGAGGAGACCCAGTACTTC
TRBJ2-5,many,-,TRBV20-1,CSASGRLETQYF,TGCAGTGCTAGCGGAAGGCTAGAGACCCAGTACTTC
TRBJ1-5,-,-,TRBV5-6,CASSLGGQWTPQHF,TGTGCCAGCAGCTTGGGGGGGCAGTGGACGCCCCAGCATTTT
TRBJ2-1,-,TRBD2,TRBV12-3/TRBV12-4,CASRGTSGSYEQFF,TGTGCCAGCAGGGGGACTAGCGGGAGCTATGAGCAGTTCTTC
TRBJ2-5,-,-,TRBV20-1,CSARRRGGRETQYF,TGCAGTGCTAGACGCCGAGGCGGACGAGAGACCCAGTACTTC
TRBJ2-2,-,TRBD2,TRBV20-1,CSATGTSGRPTGELFF,TGCAGTGCTACCGGGACTAGCGGGAGACCCACCGGGGAGCTGTTTTTT
TRBJ1-2,-,-,TRBV5-1,CASSPEAGEVGGYTF,TGCGCCAGCAGTCCGGAGGCGGGGGAGGTTGGTGGCTACACCTTC
TRBJ2-5,few,TRBD2,TRBV5-1,CASSLEGTREETQYF,TGCGCCAGCAGCTTGGAAGGGACTAGAGAAGAGACCCAGTACTTC
TRBJ2-2,-,-,TRBV11-2,CASSLQGFAVTGELFF,TGTGCCAGCAGCTTACAGGGATTCGCAGTCACCGGGGAGCTGTTTTTT
TRBJ2-5,-,-,TRBV5-4,CASSLAVSRSQETQYF,TGTGCCAGCAGCTTGGCAGTATCAAGGTCACAAGAGACCCAGTACTTC
TRBJ2-7,-,-,TRBV3-1,CASSQAGEGKQYF,TGTGCCAGCAGCCAAGCAGGGGAGGGAAAGCAGTACTTC
TRBJ2-1,-,TRBD2,TRBV11-2,CASSLVPSGSTEQFF,TGTGCCAGCAGCTTAGTCCCTAGCGGGAGCACTGAGCAGTTCTTC
TRBJ1-5,few,-,TRBV19,CASTGQFGNQPQHF,TGTGCCAGTACCGGACAGTTCGGCAATCAGCCCCAGCATTTT
TRBJ2-1,-,-,TRBV24-1,CATAPGLSSYNEQFF,TGTGCCACCGCCCCGGGACTTAGCTCCTACAATGAGCAGTTCTTC
TRBJ2-1,few,-,TRBV9,CASSAGLQGSKQQSEQFF,TGTGCCAGCAGCGCCGGCCTTCAGGGCAGTAAACAACAGAGTGAGCAGTTCTTC
TRBJ2-1,few,TRBD2,TRBV19,CASRTSGSKNEQFF,TGTGCCAGTAGAACTAGCGGGAGTAAAAATGAGCAGTTCTTC
TRBJ1-5,few,TRBD1,TRBV6-4,CASSPGQGRGQPQHF,TGTGCCAGCAGTCCTGGACAGGGGAGGGGACAGCCCCAGCATTTT
TRBJ2-2,few,TRBD1,TRBV27,CASMTGANTGELFF,TGTGCCAGCATGACAGGGGCGAACACCGGGGAGCTGTTTTTT
TRBJ2-1,-,-,TRBV20-1,CSARVLVVEGTYNEQFF,TGCAGTGCTAGAGTGCTTGTGGTGGAGGGCACCTACAATGAGCAGTTCTTC
TRBJ1-1,few,-,TRBV5-1,CASSLEGGANTEAFF,TGCGCCAGCAGCTTGGAGGGGGGAGCAAACACTGAAGCTTTCTTT
TRBJ2-7,few,-,TRBV20-1,CSASQGFSPYEQYF,TGCAGTGCTAGCCAGGGGTTCAGCCCCTACGAGCAGTACTTC
TRBJ2-3,few,-,TRBV7-2,CASSLFVGIQGDTQYF,TGTGCCAGCAGCTTATTTGTGGGAATCCAAGGAGATACGCAGTATTTT
TRBJ2-4,few,-,TRBV7-2,CASSLHGSVAKNIQYF,TGTGCCAGCAGCTTACACGGGAGCGTGGCCAAAAACATTCAGTACTTC
TRBJ1-5,-,-,TRBV15,CATSRSRQPQHF,TGTGCCACCAGCAGAAGCCGCCAGCCCCAGCATTTT
TRBJ2-1,-,-,TRBV15,CATSRAEGTQFF,TGTGCCACCAGCAGAGCGGAAGGCACACAGTTCTTC
TRBJ2-3,few,TRBD2,TRBV20-1,CSASYGFSGRRDTQYF,TGCAGTGCTAGTTACGGTTTTAGCGGGAGACGAGATACGCAGTATTTT
TRBJ2-6,-,-,TRBV5-1,CASSLEGNSGANVLTF,TGCGCCAGCAGCTTGGAGGGTAACTCTGGGGCCAACGTCCTGACTTTC
TRBJ1-3,few,-,TRBV12-3/TRBV12-4,CASSLKGNTIYF,TGTGCCAGCAGTTTAAAGGGAAACACCATATATTTT
TRBJ2-2,few,-,TRBV7-6,CASSPGRPSNTGELFF,TGTGCCAGCAGCCCCGGACGGCCCTCGAACACCGGGGAGCTGTTTTTT
TRBJ2-1,-,-,TRBV29-1,CSVGKGRQVGLASYNEQFF,TGCAGCGTTGGGAAGGGGCGTCAGGTGGGATTGGCGTCCTACAATGAGCAGTTCTTC
TRBJ2-1,-,TRBD2,TRBV12-3/TRBV12-4,CASSPLAGGLGEQFF,TGTGCCAGCAGTCCCTTAGCGGGAGGCCTGGGTGAGCAGTTCTTC
TRBJ1-2,-,-,TRBV5-6,CASSLASGANYGYTF,TGTGCCAGCAGCTTGGCGTCGGGAGCTAACTATGGCTACACCTTC
TRBJ1-5,-,TRBD1,TRBV7-9,CASSFTGGQPQHF,TGTGCCAGCAGCTTTACAGGGGGTCAGCCCCAGCATTTT
TRBJ1-2,-,-,TRBV16,CASSQSRQEGGYTF,TGTGCCAGCAGCCAATCGCGTCAGGAAGGAGGCTACACCTTC
TRBJ1-1,-,-,TRBV5-1,CASSLLGQKNTEAFF,TGCGCCAGCAGCTTGCTCGGACAGAAAAACACTGAAGCTTTCTTT
TRBJ2-2,few,TRBD2,TRBV29-1,CSAGLAGDTATGELFF,TGCAGCGCCGGACTAGCGGGAGATACGGCGACCGGGGAGCTGTTTTTT
TRBJ2-2,few,TRBD2,TRBV27,CASSFSWGGNTGELFF,TGTGCCAGCAGTTTCTCGTGGGGGGGAAACACCGGGGAGCTGTTTTTT